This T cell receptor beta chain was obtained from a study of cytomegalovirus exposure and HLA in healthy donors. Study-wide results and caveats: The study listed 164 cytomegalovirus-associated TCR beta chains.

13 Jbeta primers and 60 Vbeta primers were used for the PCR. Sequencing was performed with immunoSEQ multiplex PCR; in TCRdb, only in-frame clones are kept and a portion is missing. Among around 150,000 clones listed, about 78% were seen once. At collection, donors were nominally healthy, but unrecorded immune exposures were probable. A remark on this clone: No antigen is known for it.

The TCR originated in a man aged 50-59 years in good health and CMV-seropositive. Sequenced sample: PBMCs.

This CDR3 is CASSPLAGVPYEQYF. DNA for the CDR3: TGTGCCAGCAGCCCCCTAGCGGGAGTGCCCTACGAGCAGTACTTC. The chain joins TRBV6-6 to TRBJ2-7, with 10 bases lining up with TRBD2. CDR3 length: 15 residues. The V gene end was trimmed by 6 bases and the J gene end by 2 bases; junction bases not matched to a gene: 7. Per germline, CDR1 MNHNY and CDR2 SVGAGI (reference sequence).